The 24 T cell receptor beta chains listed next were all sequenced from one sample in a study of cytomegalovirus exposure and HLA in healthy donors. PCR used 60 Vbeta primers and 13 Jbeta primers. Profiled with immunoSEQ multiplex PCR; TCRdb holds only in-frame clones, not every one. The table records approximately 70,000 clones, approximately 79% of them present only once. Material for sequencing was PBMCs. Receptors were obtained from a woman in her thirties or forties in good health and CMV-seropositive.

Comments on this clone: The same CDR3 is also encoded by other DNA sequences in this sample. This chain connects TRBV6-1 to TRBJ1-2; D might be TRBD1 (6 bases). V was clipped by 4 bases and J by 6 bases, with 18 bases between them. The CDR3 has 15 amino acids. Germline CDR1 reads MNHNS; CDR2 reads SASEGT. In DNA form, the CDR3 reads TGTGCCAGCAGTGTCCGGGACATACAACGTCATGGCTACACCTTC. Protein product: CASSVRDIQRHGYTF.

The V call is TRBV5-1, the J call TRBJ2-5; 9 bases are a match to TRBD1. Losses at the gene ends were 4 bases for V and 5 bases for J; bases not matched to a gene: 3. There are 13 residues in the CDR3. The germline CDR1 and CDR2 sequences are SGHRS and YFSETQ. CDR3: CASSVDRGETQYF. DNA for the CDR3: TGCGCCAGCAGCGTCGACAGGGGGGAGACCCAGTACTTC.

As DNA, the CDR3 is TGTGCCAGCAGTGAAATAGCGAGCACAGATACGCAGTATTTT. It yields the protein CASSEIASTDTQYF. The V call is TRBV2, the J call TRBJ2-3; tentative D call: TRBD2 (5 bases). V shed 2 bases and J shed 0 bases, with 6 bases lying between them. Per germline, CDR1 SNHLY and CDR2 FYNNEI. There are 14 residues in the CDR3. Drawing the rest from reference TRBV2 and TRBJ2-3, the complete variable domain is EPEVTQTPSHQVTQMGQEVILRCVPISNHLYFYWYRQILGQKVEFLVSFYNNEISEKSEIFDDQFSVERPDGSNFTLKIRSTKLEDSAMYFCASSEIASTDTQYFGPGTRLTVL.

In DNA, the CDR3 is TGTGCAAGTCGCTCCCCCAGGCGGGGACGCAACTATGGCTACACCTTC. This encodes CASRSPRRGRNYGYTF. The rearrangement joins TRBV12-2 to TRBJ1-2. TRBV12-2 is marked as a pseudogene. This CDR3 has 16 residues.

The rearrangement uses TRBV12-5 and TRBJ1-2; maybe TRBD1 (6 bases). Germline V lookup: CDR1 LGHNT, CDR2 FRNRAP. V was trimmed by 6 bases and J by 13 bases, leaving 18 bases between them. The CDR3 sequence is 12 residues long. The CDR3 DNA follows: TGTGCTAGTGGCCATGGGGACACTTACAGCACCTTC. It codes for CASGHGDTYSTF.

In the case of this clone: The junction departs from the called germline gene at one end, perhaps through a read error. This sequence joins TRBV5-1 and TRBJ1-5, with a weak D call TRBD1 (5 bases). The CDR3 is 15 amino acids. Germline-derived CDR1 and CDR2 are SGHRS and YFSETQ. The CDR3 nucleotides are TGCGCCAGCAGCTTGGGGCCAGGGTTTCGTCAGCTCCAGCATTTT. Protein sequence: CASSLGPGFRQLQHF.

The CDR3 DNA reads TGTGCCAGCAGTCCGCAGGGGTTCGGCGAAAAACTGTTTTTT. Protein: CASSPQGFGEKLFF. The chain recombines TRBV6-1 with TRBJ1-4; tentatively, D is TRBD1 (6 bases). Trimming took off 5 bases at V and 8 bases at J, with 15 bases between the two ends. The CDR3 length is 14 residues. Germline V gene sequence: CDR1 MNHNS, CDR2 SASEGT.

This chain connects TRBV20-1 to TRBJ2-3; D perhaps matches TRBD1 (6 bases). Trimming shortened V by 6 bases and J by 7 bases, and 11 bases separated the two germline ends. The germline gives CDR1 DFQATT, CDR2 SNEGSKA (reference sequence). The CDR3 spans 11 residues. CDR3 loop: CSAPDRYTQYF. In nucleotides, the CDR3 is TGCAGTGCCCCGGACAGATATACGCAGTATTTT.

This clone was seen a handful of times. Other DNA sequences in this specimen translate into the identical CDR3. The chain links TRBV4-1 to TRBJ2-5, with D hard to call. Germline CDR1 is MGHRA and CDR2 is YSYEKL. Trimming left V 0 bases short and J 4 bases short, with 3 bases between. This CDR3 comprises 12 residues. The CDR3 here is CASSQDRETQYF. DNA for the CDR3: TGCGCCAGCAGCCAAGATAGAGAGACCCAGTACTTC.

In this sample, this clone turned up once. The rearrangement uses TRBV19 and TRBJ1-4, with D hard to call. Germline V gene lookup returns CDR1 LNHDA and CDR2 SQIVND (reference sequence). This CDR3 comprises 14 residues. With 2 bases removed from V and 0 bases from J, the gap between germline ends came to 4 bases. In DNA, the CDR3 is TGTGCCAGTAGTATAACTTCAACTAATGAAAAACTGTTTTTT. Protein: CASSITSTNEKLFF.

CDR3 region: CASSYYPTQETQYF. The CDR3 DNA follows: TGTGCCAGCAGTTACTACCCTACCCAAGAGACCCAGTACTTC. The chain carries TRBV2 and TRBJ2-5; D is unclear. V lost 5 bases and J 1 base, leaving 11 bases between the germline ends. The CDR3 runs 14 residues. The V gene's germline CDR1 is SNHLY and CDR2 FYNNEI.

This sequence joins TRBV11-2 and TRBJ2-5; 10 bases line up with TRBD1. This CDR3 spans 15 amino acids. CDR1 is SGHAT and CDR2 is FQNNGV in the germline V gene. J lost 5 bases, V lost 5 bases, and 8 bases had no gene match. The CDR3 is CASSTRQGAGETQYF. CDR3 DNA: TGTGCCAGCAGCACCAGACAGGGGGCGGGGGAGACCCAGTACTTC.

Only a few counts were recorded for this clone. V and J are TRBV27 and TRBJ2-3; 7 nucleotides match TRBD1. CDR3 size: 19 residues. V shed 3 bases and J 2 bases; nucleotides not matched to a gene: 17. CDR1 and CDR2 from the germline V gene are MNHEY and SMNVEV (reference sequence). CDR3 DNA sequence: TGTGCCAGCAGTTTCCGGCCAGAGGGGGCAAAAAAGTACACAGATACGCAGTATTTT. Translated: CASSFRPEGAKKYTDTQYF.

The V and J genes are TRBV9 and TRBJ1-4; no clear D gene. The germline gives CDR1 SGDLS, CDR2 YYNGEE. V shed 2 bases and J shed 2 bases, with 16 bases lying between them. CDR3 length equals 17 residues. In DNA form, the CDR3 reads TGTGCCAGCAGCGTCGAGGGTATCAGTGCGACTAATGAAAAACTGTTTTTT. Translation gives CASSVEGISATNEKLFF.

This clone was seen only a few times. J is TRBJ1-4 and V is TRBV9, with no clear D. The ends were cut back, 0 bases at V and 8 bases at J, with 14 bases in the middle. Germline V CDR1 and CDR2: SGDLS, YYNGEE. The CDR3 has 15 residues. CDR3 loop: CASSVASGLNEKLFF. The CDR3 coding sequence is TGTGCCAGCAGCGTAGCTTCGGGTTTGAACGAAAAACTGTTTTTT. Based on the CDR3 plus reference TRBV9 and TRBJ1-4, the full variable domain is DSGVTQTPKHLITATGQRVTLRCSPRSGDLSVYWYQQSLDQGLQFLIQYYNGEERAKGNILERFSAQQFPDLHSELNLSSLELGDSALYFCASSVASGLNEKLFFGSGTQLSVL.

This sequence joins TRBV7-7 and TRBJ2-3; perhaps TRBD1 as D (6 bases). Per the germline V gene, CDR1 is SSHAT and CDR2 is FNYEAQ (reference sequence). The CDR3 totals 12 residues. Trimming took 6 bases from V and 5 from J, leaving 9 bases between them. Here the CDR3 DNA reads TGTGCCAGCAGTTCGACAGGAGATACGCAGTATTTT. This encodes CASSSTGDTQYF. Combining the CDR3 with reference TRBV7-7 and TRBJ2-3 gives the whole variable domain GAGVSQSPRYKVTKRGQDVTLRCDPISSHATLYWYQQALGQGPEFLTYFNYEAQPDKSGLPSDRFSAERPEGSISTLTIQRTEQRDSAMYRCASSSTGDTQYFGPGTRLTVL.

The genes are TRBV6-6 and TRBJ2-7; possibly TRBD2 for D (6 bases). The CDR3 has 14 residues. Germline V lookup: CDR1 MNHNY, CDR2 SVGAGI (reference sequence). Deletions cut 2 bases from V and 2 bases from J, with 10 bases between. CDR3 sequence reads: CASSYRGTAYEQYF. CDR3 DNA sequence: TGTGCCAGCAGTTACCGCGGGACGGCCTACGAGCAGTACTTC.

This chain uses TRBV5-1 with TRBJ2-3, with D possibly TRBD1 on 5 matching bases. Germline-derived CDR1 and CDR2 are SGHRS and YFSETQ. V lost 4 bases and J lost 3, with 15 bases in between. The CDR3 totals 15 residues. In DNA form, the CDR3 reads TGCGCCAGCAGCGATGGCGCAGGGTTGACAGATACGCAGTATTTT. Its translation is CASSDGAGLTDTQYF.

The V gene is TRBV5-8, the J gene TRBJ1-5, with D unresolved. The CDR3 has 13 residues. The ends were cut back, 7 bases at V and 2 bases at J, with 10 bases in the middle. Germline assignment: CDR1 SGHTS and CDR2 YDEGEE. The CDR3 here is CASGVGGNQPQHF. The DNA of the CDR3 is TGTGCCAGCGGAGTAGGCGGCAATCAGCCCCAGCATTTT.

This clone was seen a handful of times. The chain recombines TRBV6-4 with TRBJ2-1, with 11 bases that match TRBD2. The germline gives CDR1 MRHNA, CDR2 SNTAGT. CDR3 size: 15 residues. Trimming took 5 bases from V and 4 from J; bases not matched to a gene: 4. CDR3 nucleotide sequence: TGTGCCAGCAGTCTAGCGGGGGGCGATTACAATGAGCAGTTCTTC. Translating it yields CASSLAGGDYNEQFF.

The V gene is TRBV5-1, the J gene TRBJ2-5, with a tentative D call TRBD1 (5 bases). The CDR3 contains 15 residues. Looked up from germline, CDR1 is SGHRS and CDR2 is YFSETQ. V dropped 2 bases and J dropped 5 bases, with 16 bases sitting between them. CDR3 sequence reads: CASSLIGAMGETQYF. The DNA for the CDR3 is TGCGCCAGCAGCTTAATTGGGGCCATGGGGGAGACCCAGTACTTC.

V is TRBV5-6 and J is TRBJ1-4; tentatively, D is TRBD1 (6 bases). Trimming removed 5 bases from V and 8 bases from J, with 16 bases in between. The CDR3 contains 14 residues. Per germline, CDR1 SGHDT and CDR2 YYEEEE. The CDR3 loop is CASSRKGQDEKLFF. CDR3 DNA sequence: TGTGCCAGCAGTCGGAAGGGACAAGACGAAAAACTGTTTTTT.

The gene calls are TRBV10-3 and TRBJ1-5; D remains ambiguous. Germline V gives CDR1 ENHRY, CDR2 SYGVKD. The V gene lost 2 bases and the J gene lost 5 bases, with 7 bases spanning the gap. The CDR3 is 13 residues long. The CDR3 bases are TGTGCCATCAGTGAGGGGCAATATCAGCCCCAGCATTTT. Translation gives CAISEGQYQPQHF.

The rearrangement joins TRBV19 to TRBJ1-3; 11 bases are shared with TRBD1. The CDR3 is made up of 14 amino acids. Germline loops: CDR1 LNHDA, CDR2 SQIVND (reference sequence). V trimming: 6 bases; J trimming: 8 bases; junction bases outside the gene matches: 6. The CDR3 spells CASRKDRGLDTIYF. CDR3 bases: TGTGCCAGTAGGAAGGACAGGGGGCTAGACACCATATATTTT.